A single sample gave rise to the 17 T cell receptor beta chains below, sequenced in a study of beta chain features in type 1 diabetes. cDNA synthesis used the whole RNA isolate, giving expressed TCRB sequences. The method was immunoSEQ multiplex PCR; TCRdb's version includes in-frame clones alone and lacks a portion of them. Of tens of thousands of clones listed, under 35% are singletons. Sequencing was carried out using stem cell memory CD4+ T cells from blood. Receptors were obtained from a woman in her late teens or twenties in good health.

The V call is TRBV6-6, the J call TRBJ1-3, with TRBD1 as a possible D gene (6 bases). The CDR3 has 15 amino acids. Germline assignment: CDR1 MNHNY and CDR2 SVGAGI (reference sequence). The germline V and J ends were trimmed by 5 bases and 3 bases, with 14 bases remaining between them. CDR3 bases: TGTGCCAGCAGTACCCAGGGGTTTAATGGAAACACCATATATTTT. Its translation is CASSTQGFNGNTIYF.

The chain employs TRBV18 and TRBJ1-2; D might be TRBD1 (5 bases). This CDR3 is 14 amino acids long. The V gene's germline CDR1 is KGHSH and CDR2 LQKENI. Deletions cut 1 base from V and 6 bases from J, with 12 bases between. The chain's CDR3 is CASSPRREVDGYTF. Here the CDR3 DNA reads TGTGCCAGCTCACCACGCAGGGAAGTGGATGGCTACACCTTC.

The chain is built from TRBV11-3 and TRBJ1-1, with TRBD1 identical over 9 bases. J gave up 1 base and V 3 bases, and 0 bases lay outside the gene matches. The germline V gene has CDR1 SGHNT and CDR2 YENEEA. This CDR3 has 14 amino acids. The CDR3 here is CASSLGQGNTEAFF. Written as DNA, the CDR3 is TGTGCCAGCAGCTTGGGACAGGGGAACACTGAAGCTTTCTTT.

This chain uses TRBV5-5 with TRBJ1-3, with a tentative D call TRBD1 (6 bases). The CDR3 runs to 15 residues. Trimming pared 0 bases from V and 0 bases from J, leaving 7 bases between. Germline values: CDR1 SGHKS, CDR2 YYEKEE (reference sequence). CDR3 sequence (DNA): TGTGCCAGCAGCTTGGCGACAGGCTCTGGAAACACCATATATTTT. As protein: CASSLATGSGNTIYF. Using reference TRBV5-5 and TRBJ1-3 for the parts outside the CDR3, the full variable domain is DAGVTQSPTHLIKTRGQQVTLRCSPISGHKSVSWYQQVLGQGPQFIFQYYEKEERGRGNFPDRFSARQFPNYSSELNVNALLLGDSALYLCASSLATGSGNTIYFGEGSWLTVV.

This chain's CDR3 is CASSRGGTNEKLFF. CDR3 nucleotide sequence: TGTGCCAGCAGCCGCGGGGGAACTAATGAAAAACTGTTTTTT. The rearrangement joins TRBV11-2 to TRBJ1-4; tentatively, D is TRBD1 (5 bases). V was cut by 5 bases and J by 1 base, with 8 bases left in between. CDR3 length: 14 amino acids. The germline V gene has CDR1 SGHAT and CDR2 FQNNGV.

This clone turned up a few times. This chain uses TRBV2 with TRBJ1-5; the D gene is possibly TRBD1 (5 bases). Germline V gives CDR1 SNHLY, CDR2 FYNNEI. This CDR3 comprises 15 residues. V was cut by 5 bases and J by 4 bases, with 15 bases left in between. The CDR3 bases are TGTGCCAGCAGTAATACGCGGGACCGTAATCAGCCCCAGCATTTT. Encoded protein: CASSNTRDRNQPQHF.

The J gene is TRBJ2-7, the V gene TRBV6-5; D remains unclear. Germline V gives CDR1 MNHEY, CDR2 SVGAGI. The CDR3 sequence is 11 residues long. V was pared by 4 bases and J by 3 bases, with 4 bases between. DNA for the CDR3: TGTGCCAGCAGTTCAGTCTACGAGCAGTACTTC. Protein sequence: CASSSVYEQYF.

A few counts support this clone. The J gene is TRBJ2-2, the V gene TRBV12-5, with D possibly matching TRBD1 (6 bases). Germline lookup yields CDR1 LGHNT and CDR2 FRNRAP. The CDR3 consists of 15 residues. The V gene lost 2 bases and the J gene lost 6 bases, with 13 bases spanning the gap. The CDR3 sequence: CASGLRQGYPGELFF. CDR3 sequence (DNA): TGTGCTAGTGGTTTGAGGCAGGGGTACCCCGGGGAGCTGTTTTTT. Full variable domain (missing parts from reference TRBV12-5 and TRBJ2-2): DARVTQTPRHKVTEMGQEVTMRCQPILGHNTVFWYRQTMMQGLELLAYFRNRAPLDDSGMPKDRFSAEMPDATLATLKIQPSEPRDSAVYFCASGLRQGYPGELFFGEGSRLTVL.

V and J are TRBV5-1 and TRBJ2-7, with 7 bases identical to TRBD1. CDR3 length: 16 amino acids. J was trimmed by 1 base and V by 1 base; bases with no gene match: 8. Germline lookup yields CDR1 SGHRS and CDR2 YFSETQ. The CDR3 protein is CASSLRTGPSSYEQYF. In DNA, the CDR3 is TGCGCCAGCAGCTTGCGGACAGGTCCATCGTCCTACGAGCAGTACTTC. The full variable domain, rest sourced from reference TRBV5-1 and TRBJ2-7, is KAGVTQTPRYLIKTRGQQVTLSCSPISGHRSVSWYQQTPGQGLQFLFEYFSETQRNKGNFPGRFSGRQFSNSRSEMNVSTLELGDSALYLCASSLRTGPSSYEQYFGPGTRLTVT.

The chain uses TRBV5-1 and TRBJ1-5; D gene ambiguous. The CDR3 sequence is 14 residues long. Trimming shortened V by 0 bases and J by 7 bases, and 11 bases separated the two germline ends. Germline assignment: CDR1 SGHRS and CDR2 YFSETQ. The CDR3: CASSLGGSGQPQHF. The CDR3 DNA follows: TGCGCCAGCAGCTTGGGAGGATCTGGCCAGCCCCAGCATTTT.

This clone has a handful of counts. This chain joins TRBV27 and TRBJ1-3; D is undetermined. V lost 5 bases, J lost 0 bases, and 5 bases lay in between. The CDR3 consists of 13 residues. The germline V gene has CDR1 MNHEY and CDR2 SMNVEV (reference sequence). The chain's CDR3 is CASSPFSGNTIYF. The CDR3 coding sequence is TGTGCCAGCAGTCCCTTCTCTGGAAACACCATATATTTT.

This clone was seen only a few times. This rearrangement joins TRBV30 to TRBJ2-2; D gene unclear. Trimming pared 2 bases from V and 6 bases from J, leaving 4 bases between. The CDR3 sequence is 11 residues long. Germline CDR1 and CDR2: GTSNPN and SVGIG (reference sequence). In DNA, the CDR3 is TGTGCCTGGAGTACTGCCGGGGAGCTGTTTTTT. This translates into CAWSTAGELFF.

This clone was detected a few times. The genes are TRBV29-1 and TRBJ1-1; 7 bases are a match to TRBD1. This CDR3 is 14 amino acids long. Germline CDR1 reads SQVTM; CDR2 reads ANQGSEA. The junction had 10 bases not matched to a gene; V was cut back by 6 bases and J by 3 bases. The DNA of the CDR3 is TGCAGCGTGCATAGCCAGGGGGTGGACACTGAAGCTTTCTTT. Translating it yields CSVHSQGVDTEAFF.

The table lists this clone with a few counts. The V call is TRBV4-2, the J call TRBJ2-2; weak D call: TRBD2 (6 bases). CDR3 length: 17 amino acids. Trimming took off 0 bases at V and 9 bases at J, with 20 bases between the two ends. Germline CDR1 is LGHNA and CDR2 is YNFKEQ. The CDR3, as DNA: TGTGCCAGCAGCCAAGAGCCGGGGAGGTTCGCAGGGTGGGAGCTGTTTTTT. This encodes CASSQEPGRFAGWELFF.

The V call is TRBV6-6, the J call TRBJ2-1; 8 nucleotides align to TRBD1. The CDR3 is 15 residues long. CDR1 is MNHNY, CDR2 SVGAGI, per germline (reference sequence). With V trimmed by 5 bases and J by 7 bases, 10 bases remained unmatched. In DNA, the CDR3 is TGTGCCAGCAGTCCGCCGGGACAGGCTGCTAATGAGCAGTTCTTC. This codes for CASSPPGQAANEQFF.

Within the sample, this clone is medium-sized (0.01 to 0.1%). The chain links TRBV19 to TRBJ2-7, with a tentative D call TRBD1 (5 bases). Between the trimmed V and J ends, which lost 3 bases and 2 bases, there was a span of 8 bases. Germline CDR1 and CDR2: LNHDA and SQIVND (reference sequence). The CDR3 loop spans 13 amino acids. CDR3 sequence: CASSMDTAYEQYF. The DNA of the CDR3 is TGTGCCAGTAGTATGGACACCGCCTACGAGCAGTACTTC.

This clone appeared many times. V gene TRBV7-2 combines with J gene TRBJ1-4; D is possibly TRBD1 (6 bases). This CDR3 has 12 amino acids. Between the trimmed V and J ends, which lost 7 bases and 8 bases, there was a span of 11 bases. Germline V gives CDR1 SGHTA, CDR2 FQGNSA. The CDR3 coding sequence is TGTGCCAGCAAGGGGGGGGAGGAAAAACTGTTTTTT. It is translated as CASKGGEEKLFF. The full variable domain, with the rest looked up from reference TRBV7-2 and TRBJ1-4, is GAGVSQSPSNKVTEKGKDVELRCDPISGHTALYWYRQSLGQGLEFLIYFQGNSAPDKSGLPSDRFSAERTGGSVSTLTIQRTQQEDSAVYLCASKGGEEKLFFGSGTQLSVL.